This T cell receptor (beta chain) was captured in a study of cytomegalovirus exposure and HLA in healthy donors. The PCR contained 60 Vbeta and 13 Jbeta primers. This table comes from immunoSEQ multiplex PCR, and its TCRdb copy is limited to in-frame clones, with some not included. The sample carries some 190,000 clones, about 80% recorded once. This clone was seen more than once but under ten times. The CDR3 sequence is 15 residues long. Per the germline V gene, CDR1 is MGHRA and CDR2 is YSYEKL. Trimming removed 3 bases from V and 2 bases from J; junction bases left unmatched: 6. The chain employs TRBV4-1 and TRBJ1-1, with 7 positions matching TRBD1. The receptor was isolated from a woman under 40 in good health and CMV-seronegative. The source material was PBMCs. The CDR3, as DNA: TGCGCCAGCAGCCATAAGGGGGCCGTAAACACTGAAGCTTTCTTT. Translation gives CASSHKGAVNTEAFF.